This record covers a single T cell receptor (beta chain). Here immunoSEQ multiplex PCR was the method, and the copy in TCRdb shows in-frame clones only, minus some. The sample holds fewer than 200,000 clones, 85% seen once. The CDR3 totals 13 residues. Germline V gene lookup returns CDR1 SGHTA and CDR2 FQGTGA. V was trimmed by 4 bases and J by 2 bases, leaving 8 bases between them. This entry comes from a study of blood T cell repertoires in COVID-19. Study-level information: PBMCs, B-cell-depleted T cells, or T cells provided the cDNA or gDNA that made up the material.

The source is a human donor with acute or convalescent COVID-19. The donor label of this sample is uncertain. The V gene is TRBV7-3, the J gene TRBJ1-1; maybe TRBD1 (5 bases). Sequenced: peripheral blood. CDR3 residues: CASSSDTNTEAFF. In nucleotides, the CDR3 is TGTGCCAGCAGCTCGGACACAAACACTGAAGCTTTCTTT.